This T cell receptor (beta chain) was sequenced during a study of metastatic and nonmetastatic thyroid tumors. A few counts support this clone. Germline CDR1 and CDR2: KGHSH and LQKENI. Trimming took off 6 bases at V and 3 bases at J, with 8 bases between the two ends. The CDR3 totals 12 residues. Patients were all untreated before their thyroid surgery. Using MiXCR, TCRdb reanalyzed the PCR reads. Of around 34,000 clones listed, about 29% are singletons. The rearrangement joins TRBV18 to TRBJ1-1; D ambiguous. Sequenced: blood. The TCR was taken from a female donor with papillary thyroid cancer or a benign thyroid nodule (not recorded which). Some clones in this sample may be carry-over from other donors' samples. CDR3 residues: CASSTEYTEAFF. Here the CDR3 DNA reads TGTGCCAGCTCCACGGAGTACACTGAAGCTTTCTTT. The variable domain in full, completed from reference TRBV18 and TRBJ1-1, reads NAGVMQNPRHLVRRRGQEARLRCSPMKGHSHVYWYRQLPEEGLKFMVYLQKENIIDESGMPKERFSAEFPKEGPSILRIQQVVRGDSAAYFCASSTEYTEAFFGQGTRLTVV.